The source of this TCR beta chain is a study of T cell responses to AZD1222 COVID-19 vaccine. Broader study findings: The reported proportion of spike-specific TCRs targeting unmutated variant regions was nearly half. Rises in breadth and depth of Spike-specific TCRs came after two AZD1222 doses.

The table lists this clone with a count of one. Antigen: not known. The V and J ends lost 3 bases and 5 bases respectively, with 2 bases between them. CDR3 length equals 11 residues. CDR1 and CDR2 (germline): SGHTA, FQGNSA. Profiled with immunoSEQ multiplex PCR; TCRdb holds only in-frame clones, not every one. The sample yields roughly 99,000 clones, roughly 90% seen once. The rearrangement joins TRBV7-2 to TRBJ2-1; D remains unclear. This specimen consisted of peripheral blood, obtained on day 0 of AZD1222 vaccination. The sequence was obtained from an adult in good health. The chain's CDR3 is CASSFNNEQFF. The CDR3 DNA sequence: TGTGCCAGCAGCTTTAACAATGAGCAGTTCTTC.